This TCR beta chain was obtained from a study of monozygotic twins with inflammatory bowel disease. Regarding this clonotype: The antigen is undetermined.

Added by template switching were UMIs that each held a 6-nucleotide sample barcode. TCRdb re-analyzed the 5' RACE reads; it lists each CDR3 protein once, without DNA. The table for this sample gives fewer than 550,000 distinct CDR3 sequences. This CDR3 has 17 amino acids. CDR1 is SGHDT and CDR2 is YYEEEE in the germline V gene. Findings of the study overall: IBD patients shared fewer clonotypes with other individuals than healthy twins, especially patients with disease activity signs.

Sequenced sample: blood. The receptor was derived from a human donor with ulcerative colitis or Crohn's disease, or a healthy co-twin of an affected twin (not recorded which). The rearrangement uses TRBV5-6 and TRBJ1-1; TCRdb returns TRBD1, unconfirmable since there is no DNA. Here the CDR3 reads CASSSLVETGVNTEAFF.